The entry below gives a single T cell receptor beta chain sequence along with its context. There is no known antigen for this receptor. No base qualities exist here, and no much larger clone lies one base off it. The library was made by the immunoSEQ multiplex PCR assay. In TCRdb, the immuneACCESS table is reduced to in-frame sequences with V and J assigned. These tables do not hold every clone; where another copy was compared, an unresolved V gene accounts for under half, and the others remain unexplained. The table for this sample lists 120,000 to 150,000 clones; roughly 92% of them were counted only once. About 11% of the sample is in the top ten clones. V gives up 7 bases and J gives up 4 bases, and the segment between their germline ends measures 13 bases. CDR1 and CDR2, looked up from the germline V gene, are MDHEN and SYDVKM. The CDR3 runs 14 residues from the cysteine to the phenylalanine. Kept here is only the CDR3 DNA, which spans 42 bases and is read in frame from base 1.

The data stem from a study of control samples from healthy donors and cancer patients (dated by TCRdb to about 2020). Sequenced: blood. The receptor comes from a man aged 25-40 years in good health. This sequence uses TRBV28 and TRBJ2-2; TRBD1 is a weak D gene call, 6 bases matching. This receptor carries the CDR3 CASKVTGPTGELFF. The DNA reads as follows: TGTGCCAGCAAGGTGACAGGCCCCACCGGGGAGCTGTTTTTT.